This is a list of T cell receptor beta chains from one sample in a study of blood T cell repertoires in COVID-19. Sequenced by immunoSEQ multiplex PCR; TCRdb stores in-frame clones only, minus some. The repertoire holds roughly 100,000 clones, approximately 84% seen once, with roughly 4.4% in the top ten. The sequencing input was peripheral blood. The receptors were sampled from a human donor in a cohort sampled during active COVID-19. The CDR3 runs from the conserved cysteine through the conserved F or W. A D gene is named only where the DNA matches it firmly. Expanded clones are given a class, and other clones once, few, many or no size at all.

CDR3aa	CDR3nt	abundance	v_gene	d_gene	j_gene
CASSLRGFAYNEQFF	TGTGCCAGCAGCTTAAGGGGTTTCGCCTACAATGAGCAGTTCTTC	.	TRBV11-3	.	TRBJ2-1
CASSLDRVPLGEQFF	TGTGCCAGCAGCTTAGACAGGGTTCCCCTCGGTGAGCAGTTCTTC	.	TRBV11-3	.	TRBJ2-1
CASRSGGGAHEQYF	TGTGCCAGCAGATCGGGGGGTGGGGCGCACGAGCAGTACTTC	.	TRBV27	TRBD2	TRBJ2-7
CASSPGAYTNQPQHF	TGTGCCAGCAGCCCTGGGGCATACACAAATCAGCCCCAGCATTTT	.	TRBV6-2/TRBV6-3	.	TRBJ1-5
CASSWGPQANEKLFF	TGTGCCAGCAGTTGGGGCCCACAGGCAAATGAAAAACTGTTTTTT	.	TRBV27	.	TRBJ1-4
CASSPSWDSNEKLFF	TGTGCCAGCAGCCCGAGTTGGGACAGCAATGAAAAACTGTTTTTT	.	TRBV5-5	TRBD1	TRBJ1-4
CASSLVGQGKGQFF	TGTGCCAGCAGCTTAGTGGGACAGGGAAAGGGGCAGTTCTTC	.	TRBV11-2	TRBD1	TRBJ2-1
CASSLWGRVNTGELFF	TGTGCCAGCAGCTTGTGGGGCAGAGTAAACACCGGGGAGCTGTTTTTT	.	TRBV5-8	.	TRBJ2-2
CASSPGTDSYNEQFF	TGTGCCAGCTCTCCGGGGACTGATTCCTACAATGAGCAGTTCTTC	.	TRBV18	.	TRBJ2-1
CASSPSGTYNSPLHF	TGTGCCAGCAGCCCATCCGGGACCTATAATTCACCCCTCCACTTT	.	TRBV7-9	.	TRBJ1-6
CASSGGNAQPQHF	TGTGCCAGTAGCGGGGGGAACGCTCAGCCCCAGCATTTT	few	TRBV19	.	TRBJ1-5
CASSRYRVPGELFF	TGTGCCAGCAGCCGATACAGGGTCCCCGGGGAGCTGTTTTTT	.	TRBV6-2/TRBV6-3	.	TRBJ2-2
CATRKNFVGHTDIQYF	TGTGCCACCAGGAAAAACTTCGTGGGACACACGGACATTCAGTACTTC	.	TRBV15	.	TRBJ2-4
CASSLEGVGGQPQHF	TGCGCCAGCAGCTTGGAAGGGGTAGGCGGCCAGCCCCAGCATTTT	.	TRBV5-1	.	TRBJ1-5
CASRQGANTEAFF	TGTGCCAGCAGGCAGGGCGCGAACACTGAAGCTTTCTTT	.	TRBV12-3/TRBV12-4	.	TRBJ1-1
CASGLVTGGDGYTF	TGTGCCAGCGGCTTGGTGACAGGGGGCGATGGCTACACCTTC	once	TRBV5-6	TRBD1	TRBJ1-2
CASSPLGGGPGEQFF	TGTGCCAGCAGCCCTCTAGGGGGGGGGCCGGGTGAGCAGTTCTTC	once	TRBV3-1/TRBV3-2	.	TRBJ2-1
CASSQVSDRGWNSPLHF	TGCGCCAGCAGCCAAGTTTCGGACAGGGGTTGGAATTCACCCCTCCACTTT	.	TRBV4-1	TRBD1	TRBJ1-6
CASSAGTAPNQPQHF	TGTGCCAGCAGTGCCGGGACAGCCCCAAATCAGCCCCAGCATTTT	.	TRBV25-1	TRBD1	TRBJ1-5
CASSRDRAANEKLFF	TGCGCCAGCAGCCGGGACAGGGCGGCTAATGAAAAACTGTTTTTT	.	TRBV5-1	TRBD1	TRBJ1-4
CASTLPEQGGTGELFF	TGCGCCAGCACCTTACCTGAGCAGGGGGGTACCGGGGAGCTGTTTTTT	.	TRBV5-1	.	TRBJ2-2
CASSGLAGSTDTQYF	TGTGCCAGCAGCGGACTAGCGGGAAGCACAGATACGCAGTATTTT	.	TRBV6-5	TRBD2	TRBJ2-3
CASSETSGGFVEQYF	TGTGCCAGCTCAGAGACTAGCGGGGGGTTCGTCGAGCAGTACTTC	.	TRBV18	TRBD2	TRBJ2-7
CATSGGGGWADTQYF	TGTGCCACCAGTGGAGGCGGGGGCTGGGCAGATACGCAGTATTTT	.	TRBV24-1	.	TRBJ2-3
CAWKYKGATGELFF	TGTGCCTGGAAATATAAGGGAGCCACCGGGGAGCTGTTTTTT	.	TRBV30	.	TRBJ2-2
CASSLDREGYNEQFF	TGTGCCAGCAGCTTAGACAGGGAAGGCTACAATGAGCAGTTCTTC	.	TRBV11-3	.	TRBJ2-1
CASSFRQGHGYTF	TGTGCCAGCAGTTTCCGACAGGGTCACGGCTACACCTTC	.	TRBV28	TRBD1	TRBJ1-2
CASSSVGGSGNTIYF	TGCGCCAGCAGTTCCGTGGGGGGCTCTGGAAACACCATATATTTT	.	TRBV5-1	.	TRBJ1-3
CASSLARNNEQFF	TGTGCCAGCAGCTTAGCTAGGAACAATGAGCAGTTCTTC	once	TRBV11-3	.	TRBJ2-1
CASSSGGGTGELFF	TGCGCCAGCAGCTCGGGAGGGGGCACCGGGGAGCTGTTTTTT	.	TRBV5-1	TRBD2	TRBJ2-2
CASSPPAGVQETQYF	TGTGCCAGCTCACCACCTGCGGGGGTCCAAGAGACCCAGTACTTC	.	TRBV18	TRBD2	TRBJ2-5
CASSLGSWGLGNTIYF	TGTGCCAGCAGCCTAGGAAGCTGGGGGCTTGGAAACACCATATATTTT	.	TRBV13	.	TRBJ1-3
CASSHTNRGLTGELFF	TGCGCCAGCAGCCATACCAACAGGGGGCTAACCGGGGAGCTGTTTTTT	.	TRBV4-3	TRBD1	TRBJ2-2
CASSLGGGETQYF	TGCGCCAGCAGCTTGGGCGGGGGGGAGACCCAGTACTTC	.	TRBV5-1	TRBD2	TRBJ2-5
CASSFPSRFRDRRHQSNYGYTF	TGTGCCAGCAGTTTTCCTTCCAGATTCCGGGACAGGCGCCACCAGTCTAACTATGGCTACACCTTC	.	TRBV28	TRBD1	TRBJ1-2
CASSELDRGRTNEKLFF	TGTGCCAGCAGTGAATTGGACAGGGGACGGACTAATGAAAAACTGTTTTTT	.	TRBV6-1	TRBD1	TRBJ1-4
CASSAQNYGYTF	TGTGCCAGCAGTGCCCAGAACTATGGCTACACCTTC	.	TRBV2	.	TRBJ1-2
CASRFRTSGGNEQFF	TGTGCCAGCAGGTTCCGGACCTCCGGGGGCAATGAGCAGTTCTTC	.	TRBV5-6	.	TRBJ2-1
CASSLGQHYGYTF	TGTGCCAGCAGCTTAGGACAACACTATGGCTACACCTTC	.	TRBV7-2	.	TRBJ1-2
CASSLVAGDLNYGYTF	TGCGCCAGCAGCTTGGTAGCAGGGGACCTAAACTATGGCTACACCTTC	.	TRBV5-1	.	TRBJ1-2
CASSYSSPREKNTGELFF	TGTGCCAGCAGTTACTCGAGCCCGCGGGAGAAGAACACCGGGGAGCTGTTTTTT	.	TRBV6-2/TRBV6-3	TRBD2	TRBJ2-2
CASSFLGNTNEKLFF	TGCGCCAGCAGCTTTCTAGGCAACACTAATGAAAAACTGTTTTTT	.	TRBV5-1	.	TRBJ1-4
CASRPRGEKLFF	TGTGCCAGTCGGCCTAGGGGCGAAAAACTGTTTTTT	.	TRBV19	.	TRBJ1-4